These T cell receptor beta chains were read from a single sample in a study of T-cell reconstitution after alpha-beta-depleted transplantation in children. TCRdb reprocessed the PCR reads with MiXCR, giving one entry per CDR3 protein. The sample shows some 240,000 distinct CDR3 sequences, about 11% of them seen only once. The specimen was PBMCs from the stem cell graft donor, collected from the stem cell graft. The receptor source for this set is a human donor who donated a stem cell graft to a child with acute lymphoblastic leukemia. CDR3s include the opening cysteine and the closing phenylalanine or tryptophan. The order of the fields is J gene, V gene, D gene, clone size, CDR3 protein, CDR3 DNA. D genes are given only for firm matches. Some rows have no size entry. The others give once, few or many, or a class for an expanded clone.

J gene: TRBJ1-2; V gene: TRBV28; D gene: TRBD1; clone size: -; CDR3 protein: CASSSGQGPVYTF; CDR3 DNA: TGTGCCAGCAGTTCAGGACAGGGACCCGTCTACACCTTC
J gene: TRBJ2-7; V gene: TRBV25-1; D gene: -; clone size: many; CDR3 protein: CASSRGANPYEQYF; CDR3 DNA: TGTGCCAGCAGTAGGGGGGCAAATCCCTACGAGCAGTACTTC
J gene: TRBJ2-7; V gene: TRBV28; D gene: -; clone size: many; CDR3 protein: CASPPSGSSYEQYF; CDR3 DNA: TGTGCCAGTCCCCCGTCGGGGAGCTCCTACGAGCAGTACTTC
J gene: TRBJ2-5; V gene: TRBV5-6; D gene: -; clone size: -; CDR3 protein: CASSFVRGGETQYF; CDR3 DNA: TGTGCCAGCAGCTTCGTTAGAGGAGGAGAGACCCAGTACTTC
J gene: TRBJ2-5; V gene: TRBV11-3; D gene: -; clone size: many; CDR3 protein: CASSWTAQETQYF; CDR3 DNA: TGTGCCAGCAGCTGGACAGCCCAAGAGACCCAGTACTTC
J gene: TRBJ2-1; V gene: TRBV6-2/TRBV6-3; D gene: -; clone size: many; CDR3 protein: CASSYLGGLADSYNEQFF; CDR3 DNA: TGTGCCAGCAGTTACCTGGGGGGGCTAGCGGACTCCTACAATGAGCAGTTCTTC
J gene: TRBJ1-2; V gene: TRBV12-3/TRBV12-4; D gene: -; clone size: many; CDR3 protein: CASSLQLNYGYTF; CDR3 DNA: TGTGCCAGCAGTCTACAACTAAACTATGGCTACACCTTC
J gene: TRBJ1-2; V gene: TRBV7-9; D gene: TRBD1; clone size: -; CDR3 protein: CASSLITGGDYGDTF; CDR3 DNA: TGTGCCAGCAGTCTTATCACAGGGGGCGACTATGGCGACACCTTC
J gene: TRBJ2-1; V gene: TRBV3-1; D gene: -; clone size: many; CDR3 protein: CASSQVASYNEQFF; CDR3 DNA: TGTGCCAGCAGCCAAGTTGCCTCGTACAATGAGCAGTTCTTC
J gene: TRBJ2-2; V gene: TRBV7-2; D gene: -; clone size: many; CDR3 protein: CASSFSNTGELFF; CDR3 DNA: TGTGCCAGCAGCTTCTCGAACACCGGGGAGCTGTTTTTT
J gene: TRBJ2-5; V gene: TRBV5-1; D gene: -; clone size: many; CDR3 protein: CASSHGRIQETQYF; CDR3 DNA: TGCGCCAGCAGCCACGGACGGATTCAAGAGACCCAGTACTTC
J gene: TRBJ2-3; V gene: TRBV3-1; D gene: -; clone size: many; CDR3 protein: CASSQGVRTDTQYF; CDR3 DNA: TGTGCCAGCAGCCAAGGCGTCCGCACAGATACGCAGTATTTT
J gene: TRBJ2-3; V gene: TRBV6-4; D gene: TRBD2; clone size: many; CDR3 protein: CASSETSGSADTQYF; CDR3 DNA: TGTGCCAGCAGTGAGACTAGCGGGAGCGCAGATACGCAGTATTTT
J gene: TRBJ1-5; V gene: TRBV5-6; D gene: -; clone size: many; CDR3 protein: CASSLGGSGQPQHF; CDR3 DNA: TGTGCCAGCAGCTTGGGCGGGTCGGGTCAGCCCCAGCATTTT
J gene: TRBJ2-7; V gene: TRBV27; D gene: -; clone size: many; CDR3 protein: CASSSGVSSYEQYF; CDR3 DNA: TGTGCCAGCAGCTCTGGGGTAAGCTCCTACGAGCAGTACTTC
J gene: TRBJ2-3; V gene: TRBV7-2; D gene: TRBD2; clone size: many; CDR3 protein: CASSPAGGSTDTQYF; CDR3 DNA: TGTGCCAGCAGCCCCGCGGGGGGTAGCACAGATACGCAGTATTTT
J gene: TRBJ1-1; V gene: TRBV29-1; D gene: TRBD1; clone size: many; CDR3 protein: CSALGTGYHTEAFF; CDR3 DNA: TGCAGCGCCCTGGGGACAGGGTACCACACTGAAGCTTTCTTT
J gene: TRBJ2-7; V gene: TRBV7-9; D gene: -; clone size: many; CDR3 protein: CASSPPQDEQYF; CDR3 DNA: TGTGCCAGCAGCCCCCCCCAGGACGAGCAGTACTTC
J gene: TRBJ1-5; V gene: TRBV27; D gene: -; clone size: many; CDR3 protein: CASSTRMGNQPQHF; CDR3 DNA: TGTGCCAGCAGTACCCGCATGGGCAATCAGCCCCAGCATTTT
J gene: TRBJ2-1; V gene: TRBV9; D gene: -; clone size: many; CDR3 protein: CASSVEDRIYNEQFF; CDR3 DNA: TGTGCCAGCAGCGTAGAAGACAGGATCTACAATGAGCAGTTCTTC
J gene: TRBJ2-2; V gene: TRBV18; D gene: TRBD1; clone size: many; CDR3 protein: CASTPTGGNTGELFF; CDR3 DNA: TGTGCCAGTACTCCGACAGGGGGAAACACCGGGGAGCTGTTTTTT
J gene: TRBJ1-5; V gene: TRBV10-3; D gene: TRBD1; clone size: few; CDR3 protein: CAISEHIQGFGQPQHF; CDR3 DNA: TGTGCCATCAGTGAGCACATACAGGGGTTCGGTCAGCCCCAGCATTTT
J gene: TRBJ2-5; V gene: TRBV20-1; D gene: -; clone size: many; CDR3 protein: CSARGNRPGDGLQYF; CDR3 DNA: TGCAGTGCTAGAGGGAACCGACCGGGGGACGGGCTGCAGTACTTC
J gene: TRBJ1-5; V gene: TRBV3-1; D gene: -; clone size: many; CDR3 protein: CASSQNRDQPQHF; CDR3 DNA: TGTGCCAGCAGCCAGAACAGGGATCAGCCCCAGCATTTT
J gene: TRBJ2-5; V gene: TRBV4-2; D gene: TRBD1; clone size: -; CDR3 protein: CASSQDRTGDGDETQYF; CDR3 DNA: TGTGCCAGCAGCCAAGATCGGACAGGTGACGGGGACGAGACCCAGTACTTC
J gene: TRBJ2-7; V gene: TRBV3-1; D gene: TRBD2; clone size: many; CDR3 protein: CASSSPAGEGEQYF; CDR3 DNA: TGTGCCAGCAGCTCCCCCGCCGGGGAGGGGGAGCAGTACTTC
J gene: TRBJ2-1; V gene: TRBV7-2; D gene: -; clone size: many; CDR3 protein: CASSPRAEIYNEQFF; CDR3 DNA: TGTGCCAGCAGCCCCCGCGCGGAGATTTACAATGAGCAGTTCTTC
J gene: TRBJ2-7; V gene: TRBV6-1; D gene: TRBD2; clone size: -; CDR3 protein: CATKIPLAGAYEQYF; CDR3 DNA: TGTGCCACTAAGATCCCCCTGGCGGGAGCCTACGAGCAGTACTTC
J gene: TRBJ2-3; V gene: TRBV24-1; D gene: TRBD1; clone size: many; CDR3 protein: CATSDSLPTGVPTDTQYF; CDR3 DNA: TGTGCCACCAGTGACTCGTTGCCGACAGGGGTTCCCACAGATACGCAGTATTTT
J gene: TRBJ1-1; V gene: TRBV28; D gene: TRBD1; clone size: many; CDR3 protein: CASSSPKQGKTTEAFF; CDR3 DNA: TGTGCCAGCAGTTCGCCCAAACAGGGGAAAACCACTGAAGCTTTCTTT
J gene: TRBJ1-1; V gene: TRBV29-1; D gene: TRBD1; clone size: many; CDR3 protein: CSAGQGVTEAFF; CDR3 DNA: TGCAGCGCGGGACAGGGGGTCACTGAAGCTTTCTTT
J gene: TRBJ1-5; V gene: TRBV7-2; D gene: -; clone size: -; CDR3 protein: CASSLAMWGQPQHF; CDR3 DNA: TGTGCCAGCAGCTTAGCAATGTGGGGGCAGCCCCAGCATTTT
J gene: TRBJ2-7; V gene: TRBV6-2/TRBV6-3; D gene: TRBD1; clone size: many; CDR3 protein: CASRQGQQFSYEQYF; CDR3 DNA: TGTGCCAGCAGACAGGGACAGCAATTCTCCTACGAGCAGTACTTC
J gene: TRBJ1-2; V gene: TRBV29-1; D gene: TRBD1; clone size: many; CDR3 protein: CSVRSTGREQANYGYTF; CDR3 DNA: TGCAGCGTGAGGTCGACAGGGCGCGAACAAGCTAACTATGGCTACACCTTC
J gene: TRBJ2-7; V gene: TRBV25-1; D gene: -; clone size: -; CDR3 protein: CASSEGAETYEQYF; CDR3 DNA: TGTGCCAGCAGTGAAGGGGCAGAGACCTACGAGCAGTACTTC
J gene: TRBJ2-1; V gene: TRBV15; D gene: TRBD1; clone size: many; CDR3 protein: CATSSGTEYNEQFF; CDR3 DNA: TGTGCCACCAGCAGCGGGACAGAATACAATGAGCAGTTCTTC
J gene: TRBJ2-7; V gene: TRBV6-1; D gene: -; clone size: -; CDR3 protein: CASSPGKTYEQYF; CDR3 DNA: TGTGCCAGCAGTCCAGGGAAAACCTACGAGCAGTACTTC
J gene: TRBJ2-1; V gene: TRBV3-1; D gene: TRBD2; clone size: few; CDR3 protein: CASTQDLRRGREGLYNEQFF; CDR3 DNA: TGTGCCAGCACCCAAGATCTTCGCCGGGGGCGGGAGGGCCTGTACAATGAGCAGTTCTTC
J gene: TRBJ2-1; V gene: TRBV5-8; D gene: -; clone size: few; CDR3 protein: CASSISPGRSYNEQFF; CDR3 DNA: TGTGCCAGCAGCATATCCCCGGGGCGCTCCTACAATGAGCAGTTCTTC
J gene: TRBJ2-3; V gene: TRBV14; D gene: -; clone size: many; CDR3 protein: CASSQAPGRRTDTQYF; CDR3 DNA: TGTGCCAGCAGCCAAGCCCCGGGGCGCCGAACAGATACGCAGTATTTT
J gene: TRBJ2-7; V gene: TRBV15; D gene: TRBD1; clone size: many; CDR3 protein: CATSRGGTGVNEQYF; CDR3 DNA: TGTGCCACCAGCAGAGGCGGGACAGGGGTTAACGAGCAGTACTTC
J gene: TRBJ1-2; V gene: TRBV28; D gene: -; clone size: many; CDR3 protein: CASSSNQPSDSTWYGYTF; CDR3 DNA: TGTGCCAGCAGTTCCAACCAACCCTCGGACTCGACCTGGTATGGCTACACCTTC
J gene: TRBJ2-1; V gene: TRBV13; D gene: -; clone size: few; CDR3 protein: CASSLSSVPYNEQFF; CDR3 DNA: TGTGCCAGCAGCCTGTCTAGTGTTCCCTACAATGAGCAGTTCTTC
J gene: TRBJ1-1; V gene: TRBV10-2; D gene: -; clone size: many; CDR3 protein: CASRKSTEAFF; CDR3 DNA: TGCGCCAGCAGGAAGAGTACTGAAGCTTTCTTT
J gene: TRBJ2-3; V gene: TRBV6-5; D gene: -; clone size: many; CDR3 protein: CASSYSDSTDTQYF; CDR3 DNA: TGTGCCAGCAGTTACTCGGACAGCACAGATACGCAGTATTTT
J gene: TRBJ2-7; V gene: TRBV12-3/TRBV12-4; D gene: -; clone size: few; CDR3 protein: CASSLSSFLLYEQYF; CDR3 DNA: TGTGCCAGCAGTTTAAGTTCTTTTCTCCTCTACGAGCAGTACTTC
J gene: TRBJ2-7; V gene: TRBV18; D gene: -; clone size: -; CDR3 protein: CASSPPQGIVIYEQYF; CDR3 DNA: TGTGCCAGCTCACCACCACAAGGGATCGTCATCTACGAGCAGTACTTC